The clone carrying this TCR beta chain was detected only a few times. Antigen unknown. The data belong to a study of cytomegalovirus exposure and HLA in healthy donors. General observations from the study: In a later analysis, at a false discovery rate of 0.05, some 15,000 TCR beta sequences were associated with HLA alleles. Most TCR sequences were seen very rarely across donors, but some public TCRs occurred in many.

Primers: 60 Vbeta forward and 13 Jbeta reverse. Data came from immunoSEQ multiplex PCR; TCRdb stores just in-frame clones and leaves some out. Among 82,000 or so clones listed, roughly a tenth were seen once. Trimming shortened V by 2 bases and J by 2 bases, and 8 bases separated the two germline ends. This CDR3 has 13 amino acids. Germline V CDR1 and CDR2: SQVTM, ANQGSEA. Input material: PBMCs. The clonotype originates from a man between 60 and 70 years old in good health and CMV-seropositive. The V and J genes are TRBV29-1 and TRBJ2-3, with D uncertain. CDR3 region: CSVELYDTDTQYF. CDR3 nucleotides: TGCAGCGTTGAACTCTACGACACAGATACGCAGTATTTT.